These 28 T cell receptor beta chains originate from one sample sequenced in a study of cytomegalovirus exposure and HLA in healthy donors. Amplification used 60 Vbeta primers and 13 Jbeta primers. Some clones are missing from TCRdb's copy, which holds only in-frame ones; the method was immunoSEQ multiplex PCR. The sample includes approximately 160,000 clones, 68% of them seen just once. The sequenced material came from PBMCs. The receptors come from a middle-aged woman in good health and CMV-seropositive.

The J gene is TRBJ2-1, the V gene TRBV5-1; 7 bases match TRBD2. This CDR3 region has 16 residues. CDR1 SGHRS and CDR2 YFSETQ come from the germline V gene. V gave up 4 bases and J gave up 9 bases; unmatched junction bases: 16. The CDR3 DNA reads TGCGCCAGCAGCCTATCAGGGAGCGGGGCCCTTGGTGAGCAGTTCTTC. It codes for CASSLSGSGALGEQFF.

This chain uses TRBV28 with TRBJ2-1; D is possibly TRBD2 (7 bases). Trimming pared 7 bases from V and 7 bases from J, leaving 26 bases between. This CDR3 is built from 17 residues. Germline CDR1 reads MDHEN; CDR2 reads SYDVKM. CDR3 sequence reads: CASTFSGALALLNEQFF. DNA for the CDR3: TGTGCCAGCACCTTCTCAGGGGCACTAGCGTTGTTAAATGAGCAGTTCTTC.

The CDR3 spells CASSPGQGNQPQHF. CDR3 in DNA: TGCGCCAGCAGCCCGGGACAGGGGAATCAGCCCCAGCATTTT. This rearrangement joins TRBV5-1 to TRBJ1-5; 10 bases are a match to TRBD1. The CDR3 has 14 residues. The junction had 2 bases not matched to a gene; V was cut back by 4 bases and J by 4 bases. Germline assignment: CDR1 SGHRS and CDR2 YFSETQ.

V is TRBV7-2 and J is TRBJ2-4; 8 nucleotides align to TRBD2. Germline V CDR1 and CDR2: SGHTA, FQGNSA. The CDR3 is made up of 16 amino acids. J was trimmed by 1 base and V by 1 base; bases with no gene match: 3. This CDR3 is CASSLVGGGAKNIQYF. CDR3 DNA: TGTGCCAGCAGCTTAGTCGGCGGGGGGGCCAAAAACATTCAGTACTTC.

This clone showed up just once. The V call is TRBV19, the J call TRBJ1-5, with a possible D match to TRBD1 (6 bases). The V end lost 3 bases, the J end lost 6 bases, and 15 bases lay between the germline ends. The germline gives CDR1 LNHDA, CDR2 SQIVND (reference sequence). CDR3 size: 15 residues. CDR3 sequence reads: CASSIPGGRGQPQHF. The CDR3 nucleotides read TGTGCCAGTAGTATTCCGGGGGGCCGGGGTCAGCCCCAGCATTTT.

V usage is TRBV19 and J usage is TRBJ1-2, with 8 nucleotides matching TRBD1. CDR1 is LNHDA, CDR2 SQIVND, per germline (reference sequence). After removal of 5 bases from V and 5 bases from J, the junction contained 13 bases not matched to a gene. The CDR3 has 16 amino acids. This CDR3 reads CASSVLTGDPLYGYTF. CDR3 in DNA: TGTGCCAGTAGTGTCCTGACAGGGGACCCTTTGTATGGCTACACCTTC.

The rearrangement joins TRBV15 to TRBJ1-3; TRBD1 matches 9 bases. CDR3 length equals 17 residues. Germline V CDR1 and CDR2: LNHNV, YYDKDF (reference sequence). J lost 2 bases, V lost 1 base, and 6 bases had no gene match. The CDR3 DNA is TGTGCCACCAGCAGAGGATGGACAGGGGTGACTGGAAACACCATATATTTT. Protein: CATSRGWTGVTGNTIYF. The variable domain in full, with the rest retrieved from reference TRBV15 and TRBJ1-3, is DAMVIQNPRYQVTQFGKPVTLSCSQTLNHNVMYWYQQKSSQAPKLLFHYYDKDFNNEADTPDNFQSRRPNTSFCFLDIRSPGLGDTAMYLCATSRGWTGVTGNTIYFGEGSWLTVV.

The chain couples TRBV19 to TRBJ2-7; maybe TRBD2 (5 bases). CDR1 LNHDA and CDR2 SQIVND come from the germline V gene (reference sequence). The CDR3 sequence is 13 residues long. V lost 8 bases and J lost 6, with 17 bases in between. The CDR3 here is CASGGAVGSEQYF. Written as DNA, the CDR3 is TGTGCCAGTGGAGGCGCGGTTGGTTCCGAGCAGTACTTC. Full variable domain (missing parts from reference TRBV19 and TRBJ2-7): DGGITQSPKYLFRKEGQNVTLSCEQNLNHDAMYWYRQDPGQGLRLIYYSQIVNDFQKGDIAEGYSVSREKKESFPLTVTSAQKNPTAFYLCASGGAVGSEQYFGPGTRLTVT.

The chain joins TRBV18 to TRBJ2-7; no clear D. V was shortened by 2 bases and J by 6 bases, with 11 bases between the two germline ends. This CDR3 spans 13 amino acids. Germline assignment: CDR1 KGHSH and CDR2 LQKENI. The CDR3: CASSPTEAREQYF. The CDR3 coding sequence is TGTGCCAGCTCACCAACCGAGGCGCGCGAGCAGTACTTC.

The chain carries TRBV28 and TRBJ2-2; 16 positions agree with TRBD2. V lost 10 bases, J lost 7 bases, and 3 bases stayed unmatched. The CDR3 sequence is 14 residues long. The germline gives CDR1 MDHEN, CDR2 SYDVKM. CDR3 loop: CAIGTSGRGGELFF. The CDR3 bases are TGTGCCATCGGGACTAGCGGGAGGGGCGGGGAGCTGTTTTTT. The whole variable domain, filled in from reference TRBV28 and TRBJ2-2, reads DVKVTQSSRYLVKRTGEKVFLECVQDMDHENMFWYRQDPGLGLRLIYFSYDVKMKEKGDIPEGYSVSREKKERFSLILESASTNQTSMYLCAIGTSGRGGELFFGEGSRLTVL.

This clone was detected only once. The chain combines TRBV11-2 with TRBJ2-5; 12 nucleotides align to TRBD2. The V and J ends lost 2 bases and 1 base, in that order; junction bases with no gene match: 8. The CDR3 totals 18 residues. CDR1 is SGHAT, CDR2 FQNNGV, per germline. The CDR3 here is CASSLMASGGVFQETQYF. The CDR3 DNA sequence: TGTGCCAGCAGCTTAATGGCTAGCGGGGGGGTTTTCCAAGAGACCCAGTACTTC.

The CDR3 is CASSQGTQRETSYEQYF. The CDR3 DNA sequence: TGCGCCAGCAGCCAAGGTACCCAGCGGGAGACCTCCTACGAGCAGTACTTC. V gene TRBV4-3 combines with J gene TRBJ2-7, with 8 bases identical to TRBD2. Germline lookup yields CDR1 LGHNA and CDR2 YSLEER. The junction had 8 bases not matched to a gene; V was cut back by 1 base and J by 0 bases. The CDR3 length is 17 residues.

The CDR3 DNA sequence: TGTGCCAGTCAAACGGGGGGAAATTCACCCCTCCACTTT. It codes for CASQTGGNSPLHF. The chain employs TRBV25-1 and TRBJ1-6; tentative D call: TRBD1 (5 bases). V gave up 9 bases and J gave up 7 bases, with 13 bases separating them. The V gene's germline CDR1 is MGHDK and CDR2 SYGVNS. The CDR3 runs to 13 residues.

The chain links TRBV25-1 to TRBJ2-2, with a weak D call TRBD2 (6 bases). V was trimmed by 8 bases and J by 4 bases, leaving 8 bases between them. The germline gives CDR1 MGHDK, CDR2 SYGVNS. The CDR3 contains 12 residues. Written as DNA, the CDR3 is TGTGCCAGCGGGGGGATCACCGGGGAGCTGTTTTTT. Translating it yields CASGGITGELFF.

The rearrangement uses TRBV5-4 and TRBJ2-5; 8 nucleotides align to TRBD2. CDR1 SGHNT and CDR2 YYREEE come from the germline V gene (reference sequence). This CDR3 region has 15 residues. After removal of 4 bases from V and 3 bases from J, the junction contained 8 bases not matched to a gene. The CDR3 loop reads CASSLRVGLEETQYF. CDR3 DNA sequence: TGTGCCAGCAGCCTGAGAGTGGGACTAGAAGAGACCCAGTACTTC. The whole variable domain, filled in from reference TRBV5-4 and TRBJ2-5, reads ETGVTQSPTHLIKTRGQQVTLRCSSQSGHNTVSWYQQALGQGPQFIFQYYREEENGRGNFPPRFSGLQFPNYSSELNVNALELDDSALYLCASSLRVGLEETQYFGPGTRLLVL.

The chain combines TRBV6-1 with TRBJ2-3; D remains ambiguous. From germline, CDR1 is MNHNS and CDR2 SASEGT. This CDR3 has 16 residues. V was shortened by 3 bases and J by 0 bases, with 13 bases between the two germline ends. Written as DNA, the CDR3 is TGTGCCAGCAGTGATCTAAAGTCACCAAGCACAGATACGCAGTATTTT. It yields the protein CASSDLKSPSTDTQYF.

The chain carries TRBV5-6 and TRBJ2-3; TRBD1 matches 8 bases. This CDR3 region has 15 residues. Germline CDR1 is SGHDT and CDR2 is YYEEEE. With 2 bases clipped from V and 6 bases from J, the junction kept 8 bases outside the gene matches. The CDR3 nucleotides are TGTGCCAGCAGCTTCCGGACAGGGAGTGGGGATACGCAGTATTTT. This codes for CASSFRTGSGDTQYF.

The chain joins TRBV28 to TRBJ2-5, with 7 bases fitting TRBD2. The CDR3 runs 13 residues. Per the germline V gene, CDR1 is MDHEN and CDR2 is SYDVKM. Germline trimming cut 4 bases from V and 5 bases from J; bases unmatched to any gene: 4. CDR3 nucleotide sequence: TGTGCCAGCAGTTCGGGGGGAGCTGAGACCCAGTACTTC. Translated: CASSSGGAETQYF.

For the CDR3, the DNA is TGTGCCAGCAGCGCCCCGAGACAGGGTAACATTCAGTACTTC. Protein sequence: CASSAPRQGNIQYF. The rearrangement joins TRBV7-9 to TRBJ2-4; 7 bases align to TRBD1. The CDR3 length is 14 residues. The junction had 8 bases not matched to a gene; V was cut back by 5 bases and J by 7 bases. Germline CDR1 SEHNR, CDR2 FQNEAQ (reference sequence).

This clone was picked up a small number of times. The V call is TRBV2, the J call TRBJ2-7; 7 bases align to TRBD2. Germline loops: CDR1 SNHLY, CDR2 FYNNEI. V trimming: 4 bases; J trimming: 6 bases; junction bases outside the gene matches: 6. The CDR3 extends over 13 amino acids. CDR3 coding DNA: TGTGCCAGCAGTGTGGGGAGGGCCTTCGAGCAGTACTTC. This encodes CASSVGRAFEQYF.

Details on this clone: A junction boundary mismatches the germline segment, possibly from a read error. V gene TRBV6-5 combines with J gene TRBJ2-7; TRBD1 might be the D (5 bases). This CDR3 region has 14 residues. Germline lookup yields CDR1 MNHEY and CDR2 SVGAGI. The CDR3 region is CASSYSAGSYEQSF. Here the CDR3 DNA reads TGTGCCAGCAGTTACTCGGCAGGGTCCTACGAGCAGTCCTTC.

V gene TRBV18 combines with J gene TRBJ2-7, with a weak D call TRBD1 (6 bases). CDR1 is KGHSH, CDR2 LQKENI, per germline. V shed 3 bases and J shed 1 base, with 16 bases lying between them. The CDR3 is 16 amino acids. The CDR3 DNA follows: TGTGCCAGCTCACCCAGAGGTGGGGGCATGTCCTACGAGCAGTACTTC. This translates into CASSPRGGGMSYEQYF. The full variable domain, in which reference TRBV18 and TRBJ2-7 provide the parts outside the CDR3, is NAGVMQNPRHLVRRRGQEARLRCSPMKGHSHVYWYRQLPEEGLKFMVYLQKENIIDESGMPKERFSAEFPKEGPSILRIQQVVRGDSAAYFCASSPRGGGMSYEQYFGPGTRLTVT.

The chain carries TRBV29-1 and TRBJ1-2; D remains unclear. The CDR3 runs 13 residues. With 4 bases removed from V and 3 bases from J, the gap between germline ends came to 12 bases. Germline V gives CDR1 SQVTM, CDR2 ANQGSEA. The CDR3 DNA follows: TGCAGCGTTGCCCCGGGGAACTACTATGGCTACACCTTC. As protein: CSVAPGNYYGYTF.

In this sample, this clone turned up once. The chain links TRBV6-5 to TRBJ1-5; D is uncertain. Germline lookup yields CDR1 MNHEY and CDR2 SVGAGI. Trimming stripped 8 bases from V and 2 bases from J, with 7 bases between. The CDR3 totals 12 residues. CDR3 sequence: CASGSGNQPQHF. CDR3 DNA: TGTGCCAGCGGGAGCGGCAATCAGCCCCAGCATTTT.

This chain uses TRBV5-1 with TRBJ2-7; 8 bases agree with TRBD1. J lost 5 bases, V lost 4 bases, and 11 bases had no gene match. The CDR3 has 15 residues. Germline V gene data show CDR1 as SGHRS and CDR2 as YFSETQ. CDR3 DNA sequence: TGCGCCAGCAGCCTAGGACAGGGTGCCCAGCACGAGCAGTACTTC. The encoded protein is CASSLGQGAQHEQYF.

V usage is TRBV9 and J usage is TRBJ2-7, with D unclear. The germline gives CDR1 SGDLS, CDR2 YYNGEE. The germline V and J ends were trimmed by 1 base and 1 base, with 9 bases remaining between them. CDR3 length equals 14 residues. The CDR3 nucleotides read TGTGCCAGCAGCGTATGGGCCGGTTCCTACGAGCAGTACTTC. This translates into CASSVWAGSYEQYF. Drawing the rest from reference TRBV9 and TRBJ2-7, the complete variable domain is DSGVTQTPKHLITATGQRVTLRCSPRSGDLSVYWYQQSLDQGLQFLIQYYNGEERAKGNILERFSAQQFPDLHSELNLSSLELGDSALYFCASSVWAGSYEQYFGPGTRLTVT.

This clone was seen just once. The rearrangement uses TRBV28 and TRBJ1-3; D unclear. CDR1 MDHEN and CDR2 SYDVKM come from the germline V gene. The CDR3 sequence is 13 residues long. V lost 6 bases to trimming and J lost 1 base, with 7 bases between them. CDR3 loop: CASRVASGNTIYF. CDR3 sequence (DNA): TGTGCCAGCAGAGTAGCTTCTGGAAACACCATATATTTT.

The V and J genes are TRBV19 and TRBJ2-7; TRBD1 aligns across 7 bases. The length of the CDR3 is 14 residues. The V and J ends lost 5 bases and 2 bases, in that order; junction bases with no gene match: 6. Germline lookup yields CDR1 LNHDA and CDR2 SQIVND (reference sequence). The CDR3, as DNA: TGTGCCAGTAGTGGGGACAGAGAGCCCTACGAGCAGTACTTC. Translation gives CASSGDREPYEQYF.